These T cell receptor beta chains were read from a single sample in a study of blood T cells in healthy people across ages. TCRdb used MiXCR to reprocess the 5' RACE reads, holding one entry per CDR3 protein. The table shows over 950,000 distinct CDR3 sequences, with roughly 51% occurring only once. Sequencing was done on a sample of blood. Every receptor here comes from a woman in her sixties in good health. Both conserved end residues are trimmed from each CDR3. The size of a clone is reported for some rows only, either as once, few or many, or as a class for expanded clones.

CDR3 | size | V
ASSPRDKQETQY | - | TRBV11-1
ASSNRGDTQY | many | TRBV6-2/TRBV6-3
ASRQGPSDTQY | - | TRBV19
SARGTSGSYEQF | few | TRBV20-1
ASSEGGDNYEQY | few | TRBV6-1
ASSFPPGANVLT | - | TRBV7-2
SVIGLAGGEQY | - | TRBV29-1
ASSHLGGGLSAYNEQF | - | TRBV7-3
ASSLQTGFGGYT | - | TRBV28
ASSVSSRSNEQF | - | TRBV5-1
SARDRRNQAYGYT | - | TRBV20-1
AISRGDSPLH | - | TRBV10-3
ASSPTRAGANVLT | few | TRBV12-3/TRBV12-4
ASSLPQKNTEAF | - | TRBV7-8
SVVISMNTEAF | - | TRBV29-1
ASSDPPRGPETQY | - | TRBV28
ASSLTGTSTDTQY | many | TRBV28
TSSLGQSTDTQY | - | TRBV11-1
ASSPPGLVAPEQY | - | TRBV18
ASSVGTRGEQF | few | TRBV9
ASSRNDRNSPLH | - | TRBV3-1
ASSLWDSDRRKLF | many | TRBV5-1
ASSAGLAGDETQY | - | TRBV10-1
ASSQGGLYEQY | - | TRBV25-1
SARATGTGYNSPLH | - | TRBV20-1
AISEQGAYGANVLT | few | TRBV10-3
ASSGGGYQPQH | - | TRBV12-3/TRBV12-4
ASSWGGTVSYEQY | - | TRBV28
ASSLAFGLAGEFGANVLT | - | TRBV7-9
ASSPSSGLAGGSTRETQY | - | TRBV6-1
ASSESQHSSNQPQH | - | TRBV10-2
SALTSGGTDTQY | - | TRBV20-1
ASSPRVGLSGEETQY | once | TRBV18
ASSKTSLSTDTQY | - | TRBV5-1
ASIAGDAGYEQY | - | TRBV6-6
ASSTRGLAGASTDTQY | few | TRBV7-3
ASSSFRGTDTQY | - | TRBV7-2
SASSGGDPSNIQY | - | TRBV20-1
ASSFLTTSGMAYEQY | - | TRBV27
ASSLASLEARYT | - | TRBV7-8
ASSPSLTGADTQY | - | TRBV18
ASSRALLTWGYT | - | TRBV11-2
ASRGSGRTGEQY | - | TRBV6-2/TRBV6-3
ASSLIVSPNQETQY | few | TRBV7-2
ASRVAPPSQETQY | - | TRBV7-2
ASSLNRAATDTQY | few | TRBV7-2
ASSPTRRELDTQY | few | TRBV12-3/TRBV12-4